A selection of T cell receptor beta chains follows, all from one sample in a study of control samples from healthy donors and cancer patients. The protocol was immunoSEQ multiplex PCR, while the TCRdb copy is restricted to in-frame clones and leaves out a portion. The sample comprises under 450,000 clones, about 93% of which are singletons, and 6% to 7% rests with the top ten. Sequencing used PBMCs. These receptors were taken from a man aged 35-49 years with head and neck cancer. Both conserved end residues are part of each CDR3. D genes are given only for firm matches. The listing skips clone size in some rows; elsewhere it reads once, few, many or a size class.

V: TRBV28
J: TRBJ1-5
size: -
D: TRBD1
CDR3: CASRSPSGQGNQPQHF
DNA: TGTGCCAGCAGATCGCCTTCGGGACAGGGCAATCAGCCCCAGCATTTT

V: TRBV6-6
J: TRBJ2-2
size: -
D: TRBD1
CDR3: CASSPTPDRGAHGELFF
DNA: TGTGCCAGCAGTCCTACTCCGGACAGGGGAGCTCACGGGGAGCTGTTTTTT

V: TRBV3-1/TRBV3-2
J: TRBJ1-1
size: -
D: -
CDR3: CASSQDWRDAEAFF
DNA: TGTGCCAGCAGCCAAGATTGGAGGGACGCTGAAGCTTTCTTT

V: TRBV19
J: TRBJ2-7
size: -
D: -
CDR3: CASSSSTGQYEQYF
DNA: TGTGCCAGTAGCTCGAGCACAGGGCAATACGAGCAGTACTTC

V: TRBV5-5
J: TRBJ1-2
size: -
D: -
CDR3: CASSLGHNSNYGYTF
DNA: TGTGCCAGCAGCTTGGGCCACAACTCTAACTATGGCTACACCTTC

V: TRBV6-5
J: TRBJ1-6
size: -
D: -
CDR3: CASGDYNSPLHF
DNA: TGTGCCAGCGGGGATTATAATTCACCCCTCCACTTT

V: TRBV28
J: TRBJ2-4
size: -
D: TRBD1
CDR3: CASSAPGQGAKNIQYF
DNA: TGTGCCAGCAGTGCACCGGGACAGGGGGCTAAAAACATTCAGTACTTC

V: TRBV5-6
J: TRBJ2-7
size: once
D: -
CDR3: CASSLPSPGNEQYF
DNA: TGTGCCAGCAGCTTACCCTCCCCGGGGAACGAGCAGTACTTC

V: TRBV27
J: TRBJ2-3
size: -
D: -
CDR3: CASSSLSWADVSSTDTQYF
DNA: TGTGCCAGCAGTTCCCTGTCGTGGGCGGACGTTTCTAGCACAGATACGCAGTATTTT

V: TRBV7-9
J: TRBJ2-3
size: -
D: -
CDR3: CASSYGVLTSPSTDTQYF
DNA: TGTGCCAGCAGCTATGGGGTATTAACTAGCCCTAGCACAGATACGCAGTATTTT

V: TRBV11-3
J: TRBJ2-1
size: -
D: -
CDR3: CASSPGPNSYNEQFF
DNA: TGTGCCAGCAGTCCGGGACCCAACTCCTACAATGAGCAGTTCTTC

V: TRBV6-2/TRBV6-3
J: TRBJ2-5
size: -
D: TRBD1
CDR3: CASSHWTGTIQETQYF
DNA: TGTGCCAGCAGTCACTGGACAGGGACCATCCAAGAGACCCAGTACTTC

V: TRBV12-5
J: TRBJ2-5
size: -
D: -
CDR3: CASGLGGTVNQETQYF
DNA: TGTGCTAGTGGTTTGGGGGGTACGGTGAACCAAGAGACCCAGTACTTC

V: TRBV5-1
J: TRBJ2-1
size: -
D: TRBD2
CDR3: CASSFSGPHNEQFF
DNA: TGCGCCAGCAGCTTTAGCGGGCCTCACAATGAGCAGTTCTTC

V: TRBV2
J: TRBJ1-4
size: few
D: -
CDR3: CASSGDGGGIF
DNA: TGTGCCAGCAGTGGAGACGGGGGCGGGATTTTT

V: TRBV3-1/TRBV3-2
J: TRBJ2-3
size: -
D: TRBD2
CDR3: CASSQDLAGGTDTQYF
DNA: TGTGCCAGCAGCCAGGACTTAGCGGGAGGGACAGATACGCAGTATTTT

V: TRBV19
J: TRBJ2-1
size: -
D: -
CDR3: CASIKGREQFF
DNA: TGTGCCAGTATTAAGGGACGGGAGCAGTTCTTC

V: TRBV11-1
J: TRBJ2-5
size: -
D: TRBD2
CDR3: CASSSRSGRQETQYF
DNA: TGTGCCAGCAGCAGCCGCAGCGGGAGGCAAGAGACCCAGTACTTC

V: TRBV5-1
J: TRBJ2-1
size: once
D: TRBD2
CDR3: CASSKGLAGDNEQFF
DNA: TGCGCCAGCAGCAAGGGACTAGCGGGGGACAATGAGCAGTTCTTC

V: TRBV6-5
J: TRBJ2-5
size: -
D: -
CDR3: CASSFSTGLVETQYF
DNA: TGTGCCAGCAGTTTTTCAACAGGGTTGGTAGAGACCCAGTACTTC

V: TRBV30
J: TRBJ1-4
size: -
D: -
CDR3: CAWSSNLGGISTTNEKLFF
DNA: TGTGCCTGGAGCTCTAACCTGGGGGGAATCTCCACAACTAATGAAAAACTGTTTTTT

V: TRBV7-2
J: TRBJ1-1
size: -
D: -
CDR3: CASSLDRNTEAFF
DNA: TGTGCCAGCAGCTTAGACAGGAACACTGAAGCTTTCTTT

V: TRBV5-4
J: TRBJ2-1
size: few
D: TRBD2
CDR3: CASSLGGSGRGSYNEQFF
DNA: TGTGCCAGCAGCTTAGGCGGGAGCGGGAGAGGGTCCTACAATGAGCAGTTCTTC

V: TRBV19
J: TRBJ2-3
size: -
D: TRBD2
CDR3: CASSDLRGGGPDTQYF
DNA: TGTGCCAGTAGTGACCTTCGGGGGGGTGGGCCAGATACGCAGTATTTT

V: TRBV15
J: TRBJ2-7
size: -
D: TRBD1
CDR3: CATSGKDRPSYEQYF
DNA: TGTGCCACCAGCGGCAAGGACAGGCCCTCCTACGAGCAGTACTTC

V: TRBV27
J: TRBJ2-7
size: -
D: -
CDR3: CASSQQMPYEQYF
DNA: TGTGCCAGCAGTCAACAGATGCCCTACGAGCAGTACTTC

V: TRBV20-1
J: TRBJ2-5
size: -
D: -
CDR3: CSARANGAQYF
DNA: TGCAGTGCTAGAGCTAATGGGGCCCAGTACTTC